This T cell receptor (beta chain) originates from a study of CD8 T cells in ankylosing spondylitis. The study, taken as a whole, reports: Existing reports had already noted some motif variants in reactive arthritis synovial fluid and blood. Researchers reportedly found disease-linked clones significantly enriched in matched ankylosing spondylitis synovial fluid. In ankylosing spondylitis blood, a motif of about 8 highly homologous TCR beta variants appeared characteristic.

Quantitative barcoded 5'-RACE was used to prepare TCR beta libraries. Via MiXCR, TCRdb re-called the 5' RACE reads, giving one row per CDR3 protein. Here the sample spans about 170,000 distinct CDR3 sequences, about a sixth being singletons. At least ten counts were recorded for this clonotype. Its target is unknown. The sequencing input was blood, either unsorted or a sorted T cell fraction (not recorded which). The TCR comes from a male donor with ankylosing spondylitis or in good health (not recorded which).

CDR3 loop: CAISDLATTDTQYF. In nucleotides, the CDR3 is TGTGCCATCAGTGATCTGGCTACCACAGATACGCAGTATTTT. V usage is TRBV10-3 and J usage is TRBJ2-3; D not certain. The V end lost 3 bases, the J end lost 2 bases, and 9 bases lay between the germline ends. This CDR3 is built from 14 residues. Germline V gene data show CDR1 as ENHRY and CDR2 as SYGVKD.